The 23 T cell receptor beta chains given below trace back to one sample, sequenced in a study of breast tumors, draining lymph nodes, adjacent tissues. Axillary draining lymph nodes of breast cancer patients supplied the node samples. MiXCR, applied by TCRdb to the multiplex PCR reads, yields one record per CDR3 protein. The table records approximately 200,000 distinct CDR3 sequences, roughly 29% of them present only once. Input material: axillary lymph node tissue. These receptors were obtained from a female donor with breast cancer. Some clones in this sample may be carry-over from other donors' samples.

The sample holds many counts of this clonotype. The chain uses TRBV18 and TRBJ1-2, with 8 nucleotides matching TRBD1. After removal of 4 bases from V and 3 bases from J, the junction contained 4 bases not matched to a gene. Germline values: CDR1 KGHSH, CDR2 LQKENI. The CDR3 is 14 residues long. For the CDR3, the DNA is TGTGCCAGCTCACAGACAGGGGAGGACTATGGCTACACCTTC. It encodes CASSQTGEDYGYTF. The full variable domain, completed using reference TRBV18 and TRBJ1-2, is NAGVMQNPRHLVRRRGQEARLRCSPMKGHSHVYWYRQLPEEGLKFMVYLQKENIIDESGMPKERFSAEFPKEGPSILRIQQVVRGDSAAYFCASSQTGEDYGYTFGSGTRLTVV.

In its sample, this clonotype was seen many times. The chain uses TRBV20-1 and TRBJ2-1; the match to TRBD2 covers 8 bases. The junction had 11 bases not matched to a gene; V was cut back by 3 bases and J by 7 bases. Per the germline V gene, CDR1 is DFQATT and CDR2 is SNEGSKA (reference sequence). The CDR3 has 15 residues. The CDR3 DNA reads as TGCAGTGCTAGGGGAATCGGGAGGGCTAGAAATGAGCAGTTCTTC. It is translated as CSARGIGRARNEQFF.

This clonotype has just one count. Here the CDR3 reads CSATNHRDLEYGQYF. As DNA, the CDR3 is TGCAGTGCCACCAATCACAGGGACCTCGAATACGGGCAGTATTTT. The rearrangement uses TRBV20-1 and TRBJ2-3; maybe TRBD1 (6 bases). The germline gives CDR1 DFQATT, CDR2 SNEGSKA (reference sequence). With 6 bases removed from V and 11 bases from J, the gap between germline ends came to 27 bases. CDR3 length equals 15 residues.

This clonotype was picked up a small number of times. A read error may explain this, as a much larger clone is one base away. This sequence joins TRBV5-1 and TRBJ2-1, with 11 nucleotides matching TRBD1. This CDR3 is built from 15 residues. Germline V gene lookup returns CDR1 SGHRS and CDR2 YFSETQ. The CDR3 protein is CAGSPGTGGIDEQFF. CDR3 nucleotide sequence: TGCGCCGGCAGCCCCGGGACAGGGGGAATCGATGAGCAGTTCTTC.

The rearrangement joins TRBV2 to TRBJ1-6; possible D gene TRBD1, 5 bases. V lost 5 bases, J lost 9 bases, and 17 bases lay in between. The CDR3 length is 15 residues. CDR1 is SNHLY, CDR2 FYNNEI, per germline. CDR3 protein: CASSREGATSSPLHF. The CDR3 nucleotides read TGTGCCAGCAGTCGGGAAGGGGCTACGAGTTCACCCCTCCACTTT.

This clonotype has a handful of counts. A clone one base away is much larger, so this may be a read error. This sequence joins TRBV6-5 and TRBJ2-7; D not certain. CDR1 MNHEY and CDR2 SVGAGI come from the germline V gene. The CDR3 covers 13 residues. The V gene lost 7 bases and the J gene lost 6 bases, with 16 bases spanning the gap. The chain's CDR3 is CASTSLLSCEQYF. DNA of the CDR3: TGTGCCAGCACCTCCCTCCTTAGCTGCGAGCAGTACTTC.

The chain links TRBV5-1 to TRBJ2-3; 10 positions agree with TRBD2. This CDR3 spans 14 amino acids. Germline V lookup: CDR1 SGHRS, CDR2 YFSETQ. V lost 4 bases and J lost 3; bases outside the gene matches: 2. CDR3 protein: CASSPGLATDTQYF. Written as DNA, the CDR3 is TGCGCCAGCAGCCCGGGACTAGCGACAGATACGCAGTATTTT.

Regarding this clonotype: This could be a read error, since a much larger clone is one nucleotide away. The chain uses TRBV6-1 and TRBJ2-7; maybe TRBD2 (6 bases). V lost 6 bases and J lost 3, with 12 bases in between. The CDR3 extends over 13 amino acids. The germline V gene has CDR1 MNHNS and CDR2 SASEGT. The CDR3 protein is CASRRGRGYEQYF. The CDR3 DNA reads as TGTGCCAGCAGGCGGGGCAGAGGCTACGAGCAGTACTTC.

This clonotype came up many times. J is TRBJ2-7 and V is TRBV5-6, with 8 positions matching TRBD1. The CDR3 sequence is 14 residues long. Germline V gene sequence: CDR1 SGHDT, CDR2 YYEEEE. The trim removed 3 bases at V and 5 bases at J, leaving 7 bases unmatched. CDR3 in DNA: TGTGCCAGCAGCTCGGGGGACAGGTTCCACGAGCAGTACTTC. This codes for CASSSGDRFHEQYF.

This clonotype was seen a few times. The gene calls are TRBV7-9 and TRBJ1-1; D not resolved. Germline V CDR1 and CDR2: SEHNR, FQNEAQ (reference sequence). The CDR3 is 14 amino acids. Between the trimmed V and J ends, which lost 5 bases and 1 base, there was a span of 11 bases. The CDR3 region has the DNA TGTGCCAGCAGCCCTTCGGGCAGGAACACTGAAGCTTTCTTT. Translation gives CASSPSGRNTEAFF.

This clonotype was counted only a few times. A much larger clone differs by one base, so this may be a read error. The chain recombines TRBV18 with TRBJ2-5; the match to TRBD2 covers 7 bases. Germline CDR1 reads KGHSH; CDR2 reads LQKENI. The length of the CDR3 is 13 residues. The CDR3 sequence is CASSPGLLEAQYF. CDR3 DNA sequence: TGTGCCAGCTCACCGGGACTACTAGAGGCCCAGTACTTC.

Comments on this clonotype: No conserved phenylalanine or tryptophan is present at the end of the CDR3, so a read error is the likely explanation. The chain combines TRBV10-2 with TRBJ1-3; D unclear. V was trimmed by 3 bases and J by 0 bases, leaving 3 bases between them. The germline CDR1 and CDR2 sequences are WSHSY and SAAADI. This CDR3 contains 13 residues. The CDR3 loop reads CASSDSSGNTIYA. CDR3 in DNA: TGCGCCAGCAGTGACAGCTCTGGAAACACCATATATGCT.

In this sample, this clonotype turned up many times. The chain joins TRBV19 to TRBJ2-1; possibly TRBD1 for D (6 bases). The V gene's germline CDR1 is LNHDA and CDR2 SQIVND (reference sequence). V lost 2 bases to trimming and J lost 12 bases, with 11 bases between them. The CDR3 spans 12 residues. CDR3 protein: CASSILGARQFF. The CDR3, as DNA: TGTGCCAGTAGTATACTGGGGGCGAGGCAGTTCTTC.

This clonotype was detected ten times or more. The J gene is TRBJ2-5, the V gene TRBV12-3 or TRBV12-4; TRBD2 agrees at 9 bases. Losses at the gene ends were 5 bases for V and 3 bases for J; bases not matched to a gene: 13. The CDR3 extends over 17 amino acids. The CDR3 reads CASSPPRGLAGKETQYF. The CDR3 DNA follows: TGTGCCAGCAGTCCCCCCCGGGGACTAGCTGGGAAAGAGACCCAGTACTTC.

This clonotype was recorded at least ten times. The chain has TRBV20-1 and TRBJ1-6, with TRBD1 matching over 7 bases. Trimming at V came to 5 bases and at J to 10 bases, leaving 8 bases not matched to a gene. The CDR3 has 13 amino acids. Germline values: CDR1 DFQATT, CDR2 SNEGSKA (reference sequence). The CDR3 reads CSAADREGSPLHF. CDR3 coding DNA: TGCAGTGCTGCCGACAGGGAGGGATCACCCCTCCACTTT.

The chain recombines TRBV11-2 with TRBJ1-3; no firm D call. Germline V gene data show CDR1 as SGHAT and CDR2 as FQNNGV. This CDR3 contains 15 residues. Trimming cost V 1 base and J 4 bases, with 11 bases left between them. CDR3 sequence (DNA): TGTGCCAGCAGCTTAGTCTGGAGTAGCGGAAACACCATATATTTT. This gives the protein CASSLVWSSGNTIYF. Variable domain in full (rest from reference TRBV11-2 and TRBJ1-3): EAGVAQSPRYKIIEKRQSVAFWCNPISGHATLYWYQQILGQGPKLLIQFQNNGVVDDSQLPKDRFSAERLKGVDSTLKIQPAKLEDSAVYLCASSLVWSSGNTIYFGEGSWLTVV.

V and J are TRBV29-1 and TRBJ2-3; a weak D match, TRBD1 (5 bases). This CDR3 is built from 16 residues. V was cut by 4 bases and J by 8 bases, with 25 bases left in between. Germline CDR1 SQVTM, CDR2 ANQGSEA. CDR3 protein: CSVGGLGLVLSGTQYF. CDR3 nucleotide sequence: TGCAGCGTTGGGGGTCTGGGGCTGGTGTTGTCGGGTACGCAGTATTTT.

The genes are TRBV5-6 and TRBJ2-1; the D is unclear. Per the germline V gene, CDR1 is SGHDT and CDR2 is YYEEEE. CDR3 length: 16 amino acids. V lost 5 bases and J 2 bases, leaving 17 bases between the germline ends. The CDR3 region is CASRPPRTATYNEQFF. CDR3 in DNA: TGTGCCAGCAGACCCCCCCGGACGGCCACCTACAATGAGCAGTTCTTC.

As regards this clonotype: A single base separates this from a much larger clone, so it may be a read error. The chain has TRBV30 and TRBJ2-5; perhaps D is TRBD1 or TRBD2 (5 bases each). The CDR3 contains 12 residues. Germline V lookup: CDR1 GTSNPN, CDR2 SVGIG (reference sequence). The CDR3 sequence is CAWRRDVETQCF. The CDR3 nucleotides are TGTGCCTGGAGACGGGACGTAGAGACCCAGTGCTTC.

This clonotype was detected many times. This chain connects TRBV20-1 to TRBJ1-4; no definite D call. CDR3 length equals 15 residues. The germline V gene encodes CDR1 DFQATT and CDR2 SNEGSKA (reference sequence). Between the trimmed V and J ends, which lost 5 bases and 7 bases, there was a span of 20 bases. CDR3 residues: CSAEDPNGRSEKLFF. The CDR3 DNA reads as TGCAGTGCTGAAGACCCGAACGGTCGCAGTGAAAAACTGTTTTTT.

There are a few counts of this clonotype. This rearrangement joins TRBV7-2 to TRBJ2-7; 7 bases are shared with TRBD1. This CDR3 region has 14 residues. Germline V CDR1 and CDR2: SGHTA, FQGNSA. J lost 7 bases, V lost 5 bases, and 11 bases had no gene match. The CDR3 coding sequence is TGTGCCAGCAGCGAGAATCAGGGGGACAATGAGCAGTACTTC. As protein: CASSENQGDNEQYF.

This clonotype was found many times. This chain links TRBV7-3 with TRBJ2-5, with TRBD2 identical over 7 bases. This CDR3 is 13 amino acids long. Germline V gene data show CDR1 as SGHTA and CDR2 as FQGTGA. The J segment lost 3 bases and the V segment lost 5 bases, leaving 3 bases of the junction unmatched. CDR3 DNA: TGTGCCAGCAGCGCAGGACTAGAAGAGACCCAGTACTTC. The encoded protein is CASSAGLEETQYF.

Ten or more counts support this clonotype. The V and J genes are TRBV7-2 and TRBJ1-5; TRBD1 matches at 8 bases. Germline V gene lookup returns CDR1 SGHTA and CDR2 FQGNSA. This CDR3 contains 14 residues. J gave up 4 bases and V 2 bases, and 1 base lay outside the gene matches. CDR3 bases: TGTGCCAGCAGCTTAAACAGGGGGAATCAGCCCCAGCATTTT. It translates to CASSLNRGNQPQHF.